This is a list of T cell receptor beta chains from one sample in a study of T-cell memory formation after mild COVID-19. In TCRdb, the 5' RACE reads were re-called with MiXCR into one record per CDR3 protein. The sample gives around 390,000 distinct CDR3 sequences, 16% of which show up once; roughly 21% is in the top ten. Input material: PBMCs or a T cell subset sorted from them (not recorded which). These receptors all come from a man between 18 and 35 years old who had mild COVID-19 (a few samples of this study predate the infection). Cell type and time point are not known. The CDR3 runs from the conserved cysteine through the conserved F or W. The D gene is left open where the match is weak. Only part of the rows carry a size: once, few, many, or a class if the clone is expanded.

CDR3aa	CDR3nt	d_gene	j_gene	len	abundance	v_gene
CASSFGLGQSIPYEQYF	TGTGCCAGCAGTTTCGGGCTGGGGCAGTCCATACCCTACGAGCAGTACTTC	-	TRBJ2-7	17	few	TRBV6-1
CASSLRGQGANVLTF	TGTGCCAGCAGTTTAAGGGGACAGGGGGCCAACGTCCTGACTTTC	TRBD1	TRBJ2-6	15	-	TRBV12-3/TRBV12-4
CASRKEEGSYEQYF	TGTGCCAGCAGGAAAGAGGAAGGGTCCTACGAGCAGTACTTC	-	TRBJ2-7	14	-	TRBV7-8
CASTRLATRAGNEQFF	TGTGCCAGCACCCGACTAGCGACAAGGGCTGGCAATGAGCAGTTCTTC	TRBD2	TRBJ2-1	16	-	TRBV7-9
CASSPLSGQPLYGYTF	TGTGCCAGCAGCCCACTCTCGGGCCAGCCTTTATATGGCTACACCTTC	-	TRBJ1-2	16	few	TRBV7-9
CASSSGTEDQPQHF	TGTGCCAGCAGTTCCGGGACCGAAGATCAGCCCCAGCATTTT	-	TRBJ1-5	14	few	TRBV6-6
CASSWGLSYNEQFF	TGTGCCAGCAGTTGGGGTTTGTCCTACAATGAGCAGTTCTTC	-	TRBJ2-1	14	-	TRBV12-3/TRBV12-4
CSVEDPITDTQYF	TGCAGCGTTGAAGATCCGATCACAGATACGCAGTATTTT	-	TRBJ2-3	13	few	TRBV29-1
CASSFYYSSYNEQFF	TGTGCCAGCAGCTTTTACTACAGCTCCTACAATGAGCAGTTCTTC	-	TRBJ2-1	15	-	TRBV7-9
CASSLAAEETQYF	TGCGCCAGCAGCTTGGCCGCGGAAGAGACCCAGTACTTC	-	TRBJ2-5	13	many	TRBV5-1
CASSLGSGTADTGELFF	TGTGCCAGCAGCTTAGGTTCCGGGACAGCTGACACCGGGGAGCTGTTTTTT	TRBD1	TRBJ2-2	17	-	TRBV7-9
CASSQVGIALFF	TGTGCCAGCAGCCAAGTTGGAATTGCACTGTTTTTT	-	TRBJ1-4	12	few	TRBV14
CSALATSGAQYEQYF	TGCAGTGCCCTCGCGACTAGCGGGGCTCAGTACGAGCAGTACTTC	TRBD2	TRBJ2-7	15	few	TRBV20-1
CSVGAGWAMNTEAFF	TGCAGCGTTGGGGCAGGCTGGGCTATGAACACTGAAGCTTTCTTT	-	TRBJ1-1	15	-	TRBV29-1
CASSEGLVTDTQYF	TGTGCCAGCAGCGAGGGACTAGTGACAGATACGCAGTATTTT	TRBD2	TRBJ2-3	14	-	TRBV7-3
CSAPENNEQFF	TGCAGTGCCCCGGAAAACAATGAGCAGTTCTTC	-	TRBJ2-1	11	few	TRBV20-1
CSAGPGQGAMRPQHF	TGCAGTGCTGGACCCGGACAGGGGGCGATGAGGCCCCAGCATTTT	TRBD1	TRBJ1-5	15	few	TRBV20-1
CAISERVGGTEAFF	TGTGCCATCAGTGAAAGGGTAGGGGGTACTGAAGCTTTCTTT	-	TRBJ1-1	14	-	TRBV10-3
CASSSQSWIADTQYF	TGTGCCAGCAGTTCACAATCCTGGATAGCAGATACGCAGTATTTT	-	TRBJ2-3	15	few	TRBV12-3/TRBV12-4
CASAGARLYSPLHF	TGTGCCAGCGCGGGGGCACGACTTTATTCACCCCTCCACTTT	-	TRBJ1-6	14	few	TRBV27
CASSEGQGNNEQFF	TGTGCCAGCAGTGAGGGACAGGGAAACAATGAGCAGTTCTTC	TRBD1	TRBJ2-1	14	few	TRBV6-1
CSVVWRGGSDEQFF	TGCAGCGTTGTGTGGCGGGGGGGTTCGGATGAGCAGTTCTTC	TRBD2	TRBJ2-1	14	few	TRBV29-1